A selection of T cell receptor beta chains follows, all from one sample in a study of OX40 agonist ivuxolimab in advanced cancers. TCRdb keeps only in-frame clones here, not all; method: immunoSEQ multiplex PCR. This sample has about 52,000 clones, with 82% found just once. The sample was CD4+ or CD8+ T cells sorted from blood, taken in a trial of the OX40 agonist ivuxolimab. All receptors come from an adult with an advanced solid tumor such as melanoma, head and neck, liver or kidney cancer. Both conserved end residues are part of each CDR3. Each record gives: V gene, D gene, clone size, J gene, CDR3 protein, CDR3 DNA. The D gene is left open where the match is weak. The size of a clone is reported for some rows only, either as once, few or many, or as a class for expanded clones.

V gene: TRBV19; D gene: TRBD1; clone size: once; J gene: TRBJ1-4; CDR3 protein: CASTLKGRGNEKLFF; CDR3 DNA: TGTGCCAGTACCCTAAAGGGCAGGGGGAATGAAAAACTGTTTTTT
V gene: TRBV15; D gene: NA; clone size: NA; J gene: TRBJ2-5; CDR3 protein: CATSRDPPSKETQYF; CDR3 DNA: TGTGCCACCAGCAGAGATCCTCCTAGTAAAGAGACCCAGTACTTC
V gene: TRBV7-7; D gene: NA; clone size: NA; J gene: TRBJ2-2; CDR3 protein: CASSFGVTGELFF; CDR3 DNA: TGTGCTAGCAGCTTTGGAGTTACCGGGGAGCTGTTTTTT
V gene: TRBV11-2; D gene: NA; clone size: few; J gene: TRBJ1-2; CDR3 protein: CASRLDGDSRGYTF; CDR3 DNA: TGTGCCAGCCGATTAGACGGAGATTCTCGGGGCTACACCTTC
V gene: TRBV18; D gene: NA; clone size: few; J gene: TRBJ2-4; CDR3 protein: CASSPLSKNIQYF; CDR3 DNA: TGTGCCAGCTCACCACTAAGCAAAAACATTCAGTACTTC
V gene: TRBV28; D gene: TRBD1; clone size: few; J gene: TRBJ2-5; CDR3 protein: CASSKPGQGSGETQYF; CDR3 DNA: TGTGCCAGCAGTAAACCGGGACAGGGGTCGGGAGAGACCCAGTACTTC
V gene: TRBV30; D gene: TRBD1; clone size: NA; J gene: TRBJ2-7; CDR3 protein: CAWRGVGQGAEAVYEQYF; CDR3 DNA: TGTGCCTGGAGGGGAGTAGGACAGGGGGCGGAGGCTGTCTACGAGCAGTACTTC
V gene: TRBV9; D gene: NA; clone size: NA; J gene: TRBJ1-5; CDR3 protein: CASSLQGDINQPQHF; CDR3 DNA: TGTGCCAGCAGCCTCCAAGGGGATATTAATCAGCCCCAGCATTTT
V gene: TRBV6-1; D gene: NA; clone size: once; J gene: TRBJ1-2; CDR3 protein: CASSEGGSGNGYGYTF; CDR3 DNA: TGTGCCAGCAGTGAAGGCGGTAGCGGTAATGGCTATGGCTACACCTTC
V gene: TRBV30; D gene: NA; clone size: NA; J gene: TRBJ2-5; CDR3 protein: CAWGTGGLGETQYF; CDR3 DNA: TGTGCCTGGGGGACCGGGGGCCTGGGAGAGACCCAGTACTTC
V gene: TRBV5-1; D gene: TRBD2; clone size: NA; J gene: TRBJ2-1; CDR3 protein: CASSLAVAVAGSYNEQFF; CDR3 DNA: TGCGCCAGCAGCTTGGCCGTCGCAGTAGCGGGCTCCTACAATGAGCAGTTCTTC
V gene: TRBV5-1; D gene: NA; clone size: few; J gene: TRBJ1-2; CDR3 protein: CASSLTDKGYTF; CDR3 DNA: TGCGCCAGCAGCTTGACAGATAAAGGCTACACCTTC
V gene: TRBV7-2; D gene: NA; clone size: NA; J gene: TRBJ1-5; CDR3 protein: CASGGRISQPQHF; CDR3 DNA: TGTGCCAGCGGGGGGAGGATCAGTCAGCCCCAGCATTTT
V gene: TRBV30; D gene: TRBD1; clone size: NA; J gene: TRBJ1-4; CDR3 protein: CAWTPGGQGAEKLFF; CDR3 DNA: TGTGCCTGGACGCCCGGGGGACAGGGAGCTGAAAAACTGTTTTTT
V gene: TRBV19; D gene: NA; clone size: NA; J gene: TRBJ2-7; CDR3 protein: CASSDRGGASSYEQYF; CDR3 DNA: TGTGCCAGTAGTGACAGGGGAGGGGCAAGCTCCTACGAGCAGTACTTC
V gene: TRBV28; D gene: NA; clone size: NA; J gene: TRBJ2-4; CDR3 protein: CASTEGALRAKNIQYF; CDR3 DNA: TGTGCCAGCACCGAAGGGGCTTTGAGGGCCAAAAACATTCAGTACTTC
V gene: TRBV7-9; D gene: NA; clone size: NA; J gene: TRBJ2-3; CDR3 protein: CASSPHLIAGRDTQYF; CDR3 DNA: TGTGCCAGCAGCCCCCACCTAATTGCGGGGCGAGATACGCAGTATTTT
V gene: TRBV7-3; D gene: TRBD2; clone size: NA; J gene: TRBJ2-3; CDR3 protein: CASSLRSGGTSTDTQYF; CDR3 DNA: TGTGCCAGCAGCTTACGTAGCGGGGGCACCAGCACAGATACGCAGTATTTT